This TCR beta chain was identified in a study of technical replicates of blood from a handful of donors. This table comes from immunoSEQ multiplex PCR, and its TCRdb copy is limited to in-frame clones, with some not included. The table includes 65,000 to 85,000 clones, about 98% detected once. The CDR3 is 15 amino acids. The V segment lost 5 bases and the J segment 3 bases; nucleotides outside the gene matches: 6. CDR1 SGHVS and CDR2 FNYEAQ come from the germline V gene. This chain links TRBV7-6 with TRBJ2-1, with 8 bases identical to TRBD1. The source is a human donor in good health. Sequenced input: T cells isolated from PBMCs. CDR3 nucleotide sequence: TGTGCCAGCAGCACCCCGGGACAGGACTACAATGAGCAGTTCTTC. Protein sequence: CASSTPGQDYNEQFF. The whole variable domain, remainder taken from reference TRBV7-6 and TRBJ2-1, is GAGVSQSPRYKVTKRGQDVALRCDPISGHVSLYWYRQALGQGPEFLTYFNYEAQQDKSGLPNDRFSAERPEGSISTLTIQRTEQRDSAMYRCASSTPGQDYNEQFFGPGTRLTVL.